This T cell receptor beta chain stems from a study of memory CD8 T cells in hepatitis C reinfection. In the study overall: A couple of donors resolved primary infection, then developed chronic reinfection. Pre-reinfection samples were taken 55 to 20 weeks before detection.

Losses at the gene ends were 4 bases for V and 6 bases for J; bases not matched to a gene: 4. Germline V lookup: CDR1 SGHRS, CDR2 YFSETQ. The CDR3 is 13 residues long. Sequencing used immunoSEQ multiplex PCR; TCRdb keeps in-frame clones, though not all of them. This table holds tens of thousands of clones, approximately 89% found once. About this clone: Its antigen is not identified.

Time point defined: pre-reinfection, 55 to 20 weeks before reinfection detection. Sorted cells were sequenced directly ex vivo without any in vitro expansion. Control naive CD8 T cells came from a couple of donors at all three reinfection time points. Study-level points and caveats: With roughly five donors, public clonotype conclusions could not be definitive.

Sequenced input: naive CD8+ T cells sorted from blood. This TCR came from a man aged 18 to 29 with hepatitis C virus infection. The rearrangement links TRBV5-1 to TRBJ1-2, with 9 bases matching TRBD1. In DNA form, the CDR3 reads TGCGCCAGCAGCGGGGGACAGGGTCATGGCTACACCTTC. It encodes CASSGGQGHGYTF.